Listed below are T cell receptor beta chains from one sample, sequenced in a study of shared clonotypes between healthy human individuals. Produced via immunoSEQ multiplex PCR; TCRdb's table is partial and in-frame only. The sample has 2 million to 2.5 million clones, 90% to 95% seen once. The sample consisted of naive CD4+ T cells from PBMCs. The receptor source for this set is a man younger than 35 in good health. Some clones in this sample may be carry-over from other donors' samples. Each CDR3 is given with its conserved first and last residue. D genes are given only for firm matches. Rows give clone size only sometimes, using once, few, many, or a class for an expanded clone.

>-|-|TRBJ2-7|TRBV5-1
TGCGCCAGCAGCTTGGGGACAGATTATTACGAGCAGTACTTC
CASSLGTDYYEQYF
>-|few|TRBJ2-4|TRBV10-3
TGTGCCATCAGTGTGGGGGACAAAACGGACATTCAGTACTTC
CAISVGDKTDIQYF
>-|-|TRBJ2-5|TRBV18
TGTGCCAGCTCACCAGGGTTGGAGGAGACCCAGTACTTC
CASSPGLEETQYF
>TRBD2|-|TRBJ2-3|TRBV7-3
TGTGCCAGCACTCTCCAAGCGGGACCCCCCCGAGATACGCAGTATTTT
CASTLQAGPPRDTQYF
>TRBD2|once|TRBJ2-5|TRBV7-2
TGTGCCAGCAGCTTAGGGACTAGCGGGAGGTGGGGAAAGACCCAGTACTTC
CASSLGTSGRWGKTQYF
>TRBD2|-|TRBJ2-3|TRBV7-2
TGTGCCAGCAGCTTATCAAGTTCTAGCGGGTACAGCACAGATACGCAGTATTTT
CASSLSSSSGYSTDTQYF
>-|once|TRBJ2-7|TRBV28
TGTGCCAGCGTGACGGGGAGGACCGTTTACTTC
CASVTGRTVYF
>-|-|TRBJ2-3|TRBV19
TGTGCCAGTAGTTCCCAGGCTAGCACAGATACGCAGTATTTT
CASSSQASTDTQYF
>-|-|TRBJ2-3|TRBV6-5
TGTGCCAGCAGTTACACCCCAACTAGCACAGATACGCAGTATTTT
CASSYTPTSTDTQYF
>-|few|TRBJ1-1|TRBV7-9
TGTGCCAGCAGCTTAGACGCAGGGCGGAACACTGAAGCTTTCTTT
CASSLDAGRNTEAFF
>-|few|TRBJ1-3|TRBV28
TGTGCCAGCAGAACAGCCTTGAGCTCTGGAAACACCATATATTTT
CASRTALSSGNTIYF
>-|-|TRBJ2-4|TRBV1
TGCACCAGCCCCCGGTGGCAGTCTACATCTCAGTACTTC
CTSPRWQSTSQYF
>TRBD1|-|TRBJ2-2|TRBV10-3
TGTGCCATCAGTGAGTCGGGCAGGGGGACCGGGGAGCTGTTTTTT
CAISESGRGTGELFF
>TRBD1|-|TRBJ1-6|TRBV30
TGTGCCTGGAGTCCCAGGGGGCAGACCTATAATTCACCCCTCCACTTT
CAWSPRGQTYNSPLHF
>-|-|TRBJ2-7|TRBV25-1
TGTGCCAGCAGTGAATTAGGGACGGTCTCCTACGAGCAGTACTTC
CASSELGTVSYEQYF
>-|-|TRBJ1-2|TRBV30
TGTGCCTGGAGTCCTGTTAACTATGGCTACACCTTC
CAWSPVNYGYTF
>TRBD1|-|TRBJ1-4|TRBV5-1
TGCGCCAGCGGCCTTGGACAGGACAATGAAAAACTGTTTTTT
CASGLGQDNEKLFF
>-|-|TRBJ2-2|TRBV20-1
TGCAGTGCTAGCAGGGGCGGGGAGCTGTTTTTT
CSASRGGELFF
>-|-|TRBJ2-1|TRBV29-1
TGCAGCGTGACTGACAGGGAGGGTAGATCCTACAATGAGCAGTTCTTC
CSVTDREGRSYNEQFF
>TRBD1|once|TRBJ1-4|TRBV28
TGTGCCAGCAGCTTCCACCGGGACAGATTTTCAACTAATGAAAAACTGTTTTTT
CASSFHRDRFSTNEKLFF
>-|-|TRBJ1-1|TRBV18
TGTGCCAGCTCACCATCGGGAGGAGAAGCTTTCTTT
CASSPSGGEAFF
>-|-|TRBJ2-1|TRBV11-2
TGTGCCAGCAGCTTATCACAGCAGTTCTCCTACAATGAGCAGTTCTTC
CASSLSQQFSYNEQFF
>-|-|TRBJ2-7|TRBV4-2
TGTGCCAGCAGCCAAGGGGACCGATTCGCTACCTACGAGCAGTACTTC
CASSQGDRFATYEQYF
>-|-|TRBJ1-1|TRBV15
TGTGCCACCAGCAGGGGGGTTAACACTGAAGCTTTCTTT
CATSRGVNTEAFF
>TRBD2|-|TRBJ2-1|TRBV5-8
TGTGCCAGCAGCTTGCTAGCGGGAAAAAAGAATGAGCAGTTCTTC
CASSLLAGKKNEQFF
>TRBD1|-|TRBJ2-2|TRBV9
TGTGCCAGCAGCGTAGTCCGGACAGGGGCGCAAACCGGGGAGCTGTTTTTT
CASSVVRTGAQTGELFF
>TRBD2|-|TRBJ2-1|TRBV4-2
TGTGCCAGCAGCCAACAGGGGACTAGCGCCTACAATGAGCAGTTCTTC
CASSQQGTSAYNEQFF
>-|-|TRBJ1-3|TRBV29-1
TGCAGCGCCTCAGTCCTTGGTGGGGGAAACACCATATATTTT
CSASVLGGGNTIYF
>-|once|TRBJ2-5|TRBV14
TGTGCCAGCAGCCAAGTATCTCTAGGTGCTGAGACCCAGTACTTC
CASSQVSLGAETQYF
>-|once|TRBJ2-5|TRBV25-1
TGTGCCAGCAGTGAATTGGAAGCTGAAAAGACCCAGTACTTC
CASSELEAEKTQYF
>-|-|TRBJ2-5|TRBV2
TGTGCCAGTCGACTAAGTAAAAAGACCCAGTACTTC
CASRLSKKTQYF
>TRBD1|-|TRBJ2-1|TRBV18
TGTGCCAGCTCACCGGGACAGGGGGTTGAGCAGTTCTTC
CASSPGQGVEQFF
>TRBD1|-|TRBJ1-1|TRBV27
TGTGCCAGCAGTTTCACTGAACCTACAGGGGGCGTAAACACTGAAGCTTTCTTT
CASSFTEPTGGVNTEAFF